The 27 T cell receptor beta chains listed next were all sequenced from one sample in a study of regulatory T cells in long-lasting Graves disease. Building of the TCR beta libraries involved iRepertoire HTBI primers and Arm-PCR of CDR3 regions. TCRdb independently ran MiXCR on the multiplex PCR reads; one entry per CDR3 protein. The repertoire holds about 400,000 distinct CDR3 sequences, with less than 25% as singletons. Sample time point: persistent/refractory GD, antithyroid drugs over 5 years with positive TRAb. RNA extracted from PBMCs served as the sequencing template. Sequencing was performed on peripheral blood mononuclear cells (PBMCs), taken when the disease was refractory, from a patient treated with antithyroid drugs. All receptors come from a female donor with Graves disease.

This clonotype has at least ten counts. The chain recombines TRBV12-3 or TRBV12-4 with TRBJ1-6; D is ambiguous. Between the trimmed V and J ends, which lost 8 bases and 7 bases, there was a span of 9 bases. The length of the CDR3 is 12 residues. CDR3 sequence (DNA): TGTGCCAGCCGTGCGTTCAATTCACCCCTCCACTTT. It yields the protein CASRAFNSPLHF.

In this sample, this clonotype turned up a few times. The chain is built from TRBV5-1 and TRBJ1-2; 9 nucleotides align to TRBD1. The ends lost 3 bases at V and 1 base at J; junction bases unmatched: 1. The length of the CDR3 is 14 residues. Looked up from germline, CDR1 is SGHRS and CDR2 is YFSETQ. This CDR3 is CASSSTGGNYGYTF. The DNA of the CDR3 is TGCGCCAGCAGCTCGACAGGGGGTAACTATGGCTACACCTTC.

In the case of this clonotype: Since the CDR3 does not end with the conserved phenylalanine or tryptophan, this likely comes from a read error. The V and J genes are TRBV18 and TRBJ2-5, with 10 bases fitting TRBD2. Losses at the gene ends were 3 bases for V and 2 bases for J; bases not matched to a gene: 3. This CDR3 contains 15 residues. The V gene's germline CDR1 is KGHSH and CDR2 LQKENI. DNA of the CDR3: TGTGCCAGCTCACCGTTAGCGGGAGGACAAGAGACCCAGTACTTG. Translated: CASSPLAGGQETQYL.

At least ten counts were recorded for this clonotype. The CDR3 sequence is CASTPGLAGVRGETQYF. The DNA for the CDR3 is TGTGCCAGCACCCCGGGACTAGCGGGAGTACGGGGAGAGACCCAGTACTTC. The V and J genes are TRBV12-3 or TRBV12-4 and TRBJ2-5; 14 bases are shared with TRBD2. The CDR3 runs to 17 residues. V dropped 7 bases and J dropped 4; count of bases not matched to a gene: 11.

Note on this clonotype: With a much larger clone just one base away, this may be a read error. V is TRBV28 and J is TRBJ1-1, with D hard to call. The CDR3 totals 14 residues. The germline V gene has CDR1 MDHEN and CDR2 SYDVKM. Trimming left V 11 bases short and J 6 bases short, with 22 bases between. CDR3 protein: CAHSLLTAAPEAFF. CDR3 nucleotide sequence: TGTGCCCACAGTTTACTCACCGCGGCCCCTGAAGCTTTCTTT.

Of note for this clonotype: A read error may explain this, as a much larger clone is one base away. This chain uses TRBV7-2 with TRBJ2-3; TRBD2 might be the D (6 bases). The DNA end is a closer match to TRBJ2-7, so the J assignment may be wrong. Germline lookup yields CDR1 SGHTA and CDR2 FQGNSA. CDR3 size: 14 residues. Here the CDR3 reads CASSLGGGANEQYF. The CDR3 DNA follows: TGTGCCAGCAGCTTGGGGGGAGGAGCTAACGAGCAGTACTTC.

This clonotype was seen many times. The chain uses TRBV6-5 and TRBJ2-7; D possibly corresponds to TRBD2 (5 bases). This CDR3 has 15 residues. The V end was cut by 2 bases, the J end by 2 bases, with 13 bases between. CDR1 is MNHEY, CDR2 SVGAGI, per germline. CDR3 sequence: CASSYAPDGTYEQYF. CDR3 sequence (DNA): TGTGCCAGCAGTTACGCACCAGACGGGACCTACGAGCAGTACTTC.

CDR3 nucleotide sequence: TGTGCCAGTAGTCAGCACGGGGGTATGTCGTACGAGCAGTACTTC. This translates into CASSQHGGMSYEQYF. V is TRBV19 and J is TRBJ2-7; possible D gene TRBD2, 6 bases. V dropped 5 bases and J dropped 4 bases, with 18 bases sitting between them. The germline gives CDR1 LNHDA, CDR2 SQIVND (reference sequence). The CDR3 runs to 15 residues.

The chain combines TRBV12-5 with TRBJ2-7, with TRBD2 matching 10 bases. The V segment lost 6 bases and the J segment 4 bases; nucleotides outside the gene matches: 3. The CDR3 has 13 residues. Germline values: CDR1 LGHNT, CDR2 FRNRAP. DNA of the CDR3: TGTGCTAGTGGCCTAGCGGGAGAGTACGAGCAGTACTTC. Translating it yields CASGLAGEYEQYF.

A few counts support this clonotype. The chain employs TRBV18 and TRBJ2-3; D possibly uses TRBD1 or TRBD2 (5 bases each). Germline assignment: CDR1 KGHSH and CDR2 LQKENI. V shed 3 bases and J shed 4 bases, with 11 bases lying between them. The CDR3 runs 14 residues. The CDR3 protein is CASSPPGRSDTQYF. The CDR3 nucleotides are TGTGCCAGCTCACCTCCGGGGCGATCAGATACGCAGTATTTT.

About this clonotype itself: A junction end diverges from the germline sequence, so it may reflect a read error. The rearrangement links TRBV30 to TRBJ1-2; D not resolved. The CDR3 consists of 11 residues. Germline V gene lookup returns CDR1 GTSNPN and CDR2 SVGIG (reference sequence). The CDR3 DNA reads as TGTGCCTGGAGGGAATTTCGTCAAGCAGCCTTC. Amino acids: CAWREFRQAAF.

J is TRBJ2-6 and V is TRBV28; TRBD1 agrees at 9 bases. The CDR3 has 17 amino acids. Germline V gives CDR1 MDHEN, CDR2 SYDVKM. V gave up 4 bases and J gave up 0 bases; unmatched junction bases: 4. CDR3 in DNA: TGTGCCAGCAGTTACCAGACAGGGGGCTCTGGGGCCAACGTCCTGACTTTC. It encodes CASSYQTGGSGANVLTF.

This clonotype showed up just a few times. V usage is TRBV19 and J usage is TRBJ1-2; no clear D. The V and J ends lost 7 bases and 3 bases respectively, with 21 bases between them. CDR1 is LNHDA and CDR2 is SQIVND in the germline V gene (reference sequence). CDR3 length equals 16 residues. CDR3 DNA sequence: TGTGCCAGTAATAGCGCGTCGGCCGCATCTTACTATGGCTACACCTTC. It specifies CASNSASAASYYGYTF. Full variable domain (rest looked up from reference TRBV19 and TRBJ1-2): DGGITQSPKYLFRKEGQNVTLSCEQNLNHDAMYWYRQDPGQGLRLIYYSQIVNDFQKGDIAEGYSVSREKKESFPLTVTSAQKNPTAFYLCASNSASAASYYGYTFGSGTRLTVV.

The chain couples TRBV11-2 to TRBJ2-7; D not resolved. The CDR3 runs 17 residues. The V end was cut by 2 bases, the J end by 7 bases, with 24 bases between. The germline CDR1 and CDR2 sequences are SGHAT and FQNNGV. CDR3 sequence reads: CASSLSRAATPVREQYF. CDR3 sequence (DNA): TGTGCCAGCAGCTTATCCCGGGCGGCTACCCCGGTGAGGGAGCAGTACTTC.

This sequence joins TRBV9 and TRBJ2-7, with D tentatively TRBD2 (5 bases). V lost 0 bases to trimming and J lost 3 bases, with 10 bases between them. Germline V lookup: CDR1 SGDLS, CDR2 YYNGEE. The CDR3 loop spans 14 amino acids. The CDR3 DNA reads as TGTGCCAGCAGCGTAGGACTAATAGGCTACGAGCAGTACTTC. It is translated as CASSVGLIGYEQYF.

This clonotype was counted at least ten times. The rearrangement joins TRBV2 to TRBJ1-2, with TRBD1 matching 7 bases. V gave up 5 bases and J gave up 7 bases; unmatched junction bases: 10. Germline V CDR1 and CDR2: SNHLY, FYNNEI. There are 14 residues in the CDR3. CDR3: CASSPILQGPGYTF. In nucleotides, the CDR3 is TGTGCCAGCAGTCCAATCTTACAGGGGCCTGGCTACACCTTC.

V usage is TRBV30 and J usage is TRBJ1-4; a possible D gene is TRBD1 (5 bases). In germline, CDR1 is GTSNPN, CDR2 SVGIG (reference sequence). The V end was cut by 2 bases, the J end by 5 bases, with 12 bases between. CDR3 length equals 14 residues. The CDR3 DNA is TGTGCCTGGAGTCCTGACAGCGGCAATGAAAAACTGTTTTTT. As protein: CAWSPDSGNEKLFF.

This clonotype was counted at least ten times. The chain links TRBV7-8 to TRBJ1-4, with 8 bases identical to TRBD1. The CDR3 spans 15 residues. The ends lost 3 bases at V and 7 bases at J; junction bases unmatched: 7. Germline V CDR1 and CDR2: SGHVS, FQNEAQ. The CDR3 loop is CASSFGQGSFEKLFF. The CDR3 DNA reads TGTGCCAGCAGCTTTGGACAGGGTTCATTTGAAAAACTGTTTTTT.

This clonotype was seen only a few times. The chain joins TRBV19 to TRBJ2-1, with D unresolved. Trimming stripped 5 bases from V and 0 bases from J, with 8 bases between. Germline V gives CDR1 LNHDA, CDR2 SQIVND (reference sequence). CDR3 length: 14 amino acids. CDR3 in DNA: TGTGCCAGTAGTCTCCAGAGCTCCTACAATGAGCAGTTCTTC. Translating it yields CASSLQSSYNEQFF. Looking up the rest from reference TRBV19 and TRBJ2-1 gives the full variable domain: DGGITQSPKYLFRKEGQNVTLSCEQNLNHDAMYWYRQDPGQGLRLIYYSQIVNDFQKGDIAEGYSVSREKKESFPLTVTSAQKNPTAFYLCASSLQSSYNEQFFGPGTRLTVL.

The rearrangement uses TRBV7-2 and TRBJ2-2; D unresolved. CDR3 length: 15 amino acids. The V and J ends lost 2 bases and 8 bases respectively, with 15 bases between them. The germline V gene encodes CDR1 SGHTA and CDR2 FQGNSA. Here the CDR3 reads CASSLRRSTPGELFF. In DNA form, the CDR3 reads TGTGCCAGCAGCTTACGGCGCAGCACACCGGGGGAGCTGTTTTTT.

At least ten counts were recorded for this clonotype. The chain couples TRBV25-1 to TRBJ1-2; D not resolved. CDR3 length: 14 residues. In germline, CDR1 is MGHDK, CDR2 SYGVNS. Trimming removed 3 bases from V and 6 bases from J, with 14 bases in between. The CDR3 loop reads CASSDTTWAHGYTF. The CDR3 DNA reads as TGTGCCAGCAGTGACACCACATGGGCCCATGGCTACACCTTC.

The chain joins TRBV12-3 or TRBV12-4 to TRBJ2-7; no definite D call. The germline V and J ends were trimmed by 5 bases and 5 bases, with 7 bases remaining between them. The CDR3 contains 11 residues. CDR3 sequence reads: CASSHTHEQYF. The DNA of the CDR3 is TGTGCCAGCAGTCACACCCACGAGCAGTACTTC.

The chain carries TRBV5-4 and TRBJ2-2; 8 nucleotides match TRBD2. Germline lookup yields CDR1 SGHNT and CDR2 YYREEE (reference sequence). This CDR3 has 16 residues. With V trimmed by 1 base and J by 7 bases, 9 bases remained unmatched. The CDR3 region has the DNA TGTGCCAGCAGCTTGAACGGGAGGGCCGCTGGCGGGGAGCTGTTTTTT. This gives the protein CASSLNGRAAGGELFF.

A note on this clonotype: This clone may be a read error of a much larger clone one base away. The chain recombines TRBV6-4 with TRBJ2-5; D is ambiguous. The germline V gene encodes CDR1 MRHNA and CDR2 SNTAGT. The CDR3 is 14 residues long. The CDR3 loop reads CASSYQSPSETQCF. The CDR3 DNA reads TGTGCCAGCAGTTACCAGAGCCCTTCGGAGACCCAGTGCTTC.

DNA of the CDR3: TGTGCCAGCAACGTAACCAGAACCTCTCGGAATCAGCCCCAGCATTTT. Its translation: CASNVTRTSRNQPQHF. This chain links TRBV5-4 with TRBJ1-5; D is unclear. From germline, CDR1 is SGHNT and CDR2 YYREEE (reference sequence). V lost 6 bases, J lost 4 bases, and 20 bases lay in between. The CDR3 is 16 residues long.

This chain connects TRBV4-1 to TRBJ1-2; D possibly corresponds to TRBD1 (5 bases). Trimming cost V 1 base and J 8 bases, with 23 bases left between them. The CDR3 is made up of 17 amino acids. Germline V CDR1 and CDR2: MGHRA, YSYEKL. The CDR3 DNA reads TGCGCCAGCAGCCAAGTGTGGTCGACAGCCGCCGGGGGAGGCTACACCTTC. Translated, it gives CASSQVWSTAAGGGYTF.

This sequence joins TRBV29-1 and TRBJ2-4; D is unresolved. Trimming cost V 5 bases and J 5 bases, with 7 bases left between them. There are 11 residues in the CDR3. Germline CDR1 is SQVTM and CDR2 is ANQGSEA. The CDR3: CSVRQENIQYF. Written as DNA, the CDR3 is TGCAGCGTTCGGCAGGAAAACATTCAGTACTTC. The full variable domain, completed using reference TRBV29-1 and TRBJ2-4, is SAVISQKPSRDICQRGTSLTIQCQVDSQVTMMFWYRQQPGQSLTLIATANQGSEATYESGFVIDKFPISRPNLTFSTLTVSNMSPEDSSIYLCSVRQENIQYFGAGTRLSVL.